The 20 T cell receptor beta chains listed next were all sequenced from one sample in a study of long-term antiretroviral therapy in people with HIV. Survey level was the resolution at which the v3.0 immunoSEQ assay ran. Some clones are missing from TCRdb's copy, which holds only in-frame ones; the method was immunoSEQ multiplex PCR. The sample lists about 28,000 clones, 78% occurring once. Sequenced material: unsorted PBMCs, taken 1.5 years before starting antiretroviral therapy. The receptors originated from a man between 18 and 29 years old with HIV.

The rearrangement uses TRBV29-1 and TRBJ2-2; either TRBD1 or TRBD2 may supply D (6 bases each). The germline V gene encodes CDR1 SQVTM and CDR2 ANQGSEA. CDR3 length: 14 amino acids. The V and J ends lost 2 bases and 3 bases respectively, with 10 bases between them. CDR3: CSVERRGYTGELFF. In nucleotides, the CDR3 is TGCAGCGTTGAAAGGAGGGGGTACACCGGGGAGCTGTTTTTT.

The J gene is TRBJ2-7, the V gene TRBV10-2; D is uncertain. Trimming stripped 6 bases from V and 4 bases from J, with 10 bases between. Looked up from germline, CDR1 is WSHSY and CDR2 is SAAADI. The CDR3 is 12 amino acids. In DNA form, the CDR3 reads TGCGCCAGCAGAGAGGACGGTTACGAGCAGTACTTC. This gives the protein CASREDGYEQYF.

The rearrangement uses TRBV11-2 and TRBJ2-4, with TRBD2 as a possible D gene (6 bases). The V and J ends lost 1 base and 3 bases respectively, with 7 bases between them. Germline V gives CDR1 SGHAT, CDR2 FQNNGV. The CDR3 totals 14 residues. The CDR3 nucleotides are TGTGCCAGCAGCTTAGGGGGGGTCAAAAACATTCAGTACTTC. Translation gives CASSLGGVKNIQYF.

This clone was found a few times. V usage is TRBV28 and J usage is TRBJ2-2, with unresolved D. The CDR3 has 14 amino acids. V lost 1 base, J lost 7 bases, and 10 bases lay in between. Germline lookup yields CDR1 MDHEN and CDR2 SYDVKM. CDR3 sequence: CASSLSRSRGELFF. DNA for the CDR3: TGTGCCAGCAGTTTATCACGCTCCCGCGGGGAGCTGTTTTTT.

This chain joins TRBV19 and TRBJ1-6; D is unresolved. Germline-derived CDR1 and CDR2 are LNHDA and SQIVND (reference sequence). The V end lost 1 base, the J end lost 7 bases, and 11 bases lay between the germline ends. This CDR3 has 15 amino acids. The CDR3 here is CASSIVRGRNSPLHF. The CDR3 DNA reads TGTGCCAGTAGTATAGTACGAGGTCGCAATTCACCCCTCCACTTT.

The CDR3 region is CAWSVQGNTEAFF. CDR3 nucleotides: TGTGCCTGGAGTGTCCAGGGGAACACTGAAGCTTTCTTT. The chain employs TRBV30 and TRBJ1-1; a possible D gene is TRBD1 (5 bases). V was clipped by 0 bases and J by 1 base, with 6 bases between them. CDR1 is GTSNPN, CDR2 SVGIG, per germline (reference sequence). The CDR3 extends over 13 amino acids.

V gene TRBV28 combines with J gene TRBJ1-5; a possible D gene is TRBD1 (5 bases). V gave up 3 bases and J gave up 6 bases, with 15 bases separating them. CDR1 and CDR2 from the germline V gene are MDHEN and SYDVKM. There are 15 residues in the CDR3. CDR3 nucleotides: TGTGCCAGCAGTTTCCTGACAGTTGAGACTCAGCCCCAGCATTTT. It yields the protein CASSFLTVETQPQHF.

This clone was found a few times. The CDR3 nucleotides are TGTGCCAGCTCACCAGGCGGGGTGAACACTGAAGCTTTCTTT. Its translation is CASSPGGVNTEAFF. The chain has TRBV18 and TRBJ1-1, with D uncertain. The V gene lost 2 bases and the J gene lost 0 bases, with 7 bases spanning the gap. Germline V gene sequence: CDR1 KGHSH, CDR2 LQKENI. There are 14 residues in the CDR3.

In this sample, this clone turned up a few times. The chain couples TRBV5-4 to TRBJ1-2, with D tentatively TRBD1 (5 bases). Germline values: CDR1 SGHNT, CDR2 YYREEE (reference sequence). The CDR3 runs 14 residues. Trimming took off 1 base at V and 2 bases at J, with 9 bases between the two ends. The CDR3 here is CASSLRQNNYGYTF. CDR3 sequence (DNA): TGTGCCAGCAGCTTGCGACAGAACAACTATGGCTACACCTTC.

This clone showed up just a few times. A read error may produce the germline difference seen at one junction end. The rearrangement joins TRBV5-4 to TRBJ2-3; D remains ambiguous. The CDR3 contains 15 residues. CDR1 is SGHNT and CDR2 is YYREEE in the germline V gene (reference sequence). CDR3 nucleotides: TGCGCCAGCAGCCAAGACATGGTAGGGACAGATACGCAGTATTTT. It translates to CASSQDMVGTDTQYF.

J is TRBJ2-5 and V is TRBV6-5; D uncertain. The CDR3 totals 14 residues. Trimming shortened V by 2 bases and J by 4 bases, and 11 bases separated the two germline ends. Looked up from germline, CDR1 is MNHEY and CDR2 is SVGAGI. The CDR3 bases are TGTGCCAGCAGTTACAGGGAAGGACCAGAGACCCAGTACTTC. Its protein is CASSYREGPETQYF.

J is TRBJ2-6 and V is TRBV6-4; D is undetermined. CDR1 is MRHNA and CDR2 is SNTAGT in the germline V gene. The germline V and J ends were trimmed by 0 bases and 2 bases, with 2 bases remaining between them. CDR3 length: 14 amino acids. This CDR3 reads CASSDSAGANVLTF. CDR3 in DNA: TGTGCCAGCAGTGACTCCGCTGGGGCCAACGTCCTGACTTTC.

This rearrangement joins TRBV27 to TRBJ2-2; possible D gene TRBD2, 6 bases. This CDR3 is 16 amino acids long. Germline V lookup: CDR1 MNHEY, CDR2 SMNVEV (reference sequence). V lost 6 bases to trimming and J lost 2 bases, with 16 bases between them. CDR3: CASSGVGGRNTGELFF. CDR3 nucleotide sequence: TGTGCCAGCAGCGGGGTCGGGGGAAGAAACACCGGGGAGCTGTTTTTT.

This chain links TRBV5-8 with TRBJ2-2; TRBD1 agrees at 8 bases. The germline gives CDR1 SGHTS, CDR2 YDEGEE. There are 14 residues in the CDR3. V trimming: 5 bases; J trimming: 4 bases; junction bases outside the gene matches: 4. The DNA for the CDR3 is TGTGCCAGCAGTCGGGACAGGATCACCGGGGAGCTGTTTTTT. This translates into CASSRDRITGELFF.

The chain is built from TRBV7-8 and TRBJ2-1; D remains ambiguous. From germline, CDR1 is SGHVS and CDR2 FQNEAQ. This CDR3 region has 13 residues. Trimming stripped 6 bases from V and 0 bases from J, with 6 bases between. The CDR3 spells CASREDSYNEQFF. The CDR3 nucleotides read TGTGCCAGCAGAGAGGACTCCTACAATGAGCAGTTCTTC.

This clone was detected a few times. The rearrangement joins TRBV27 to TRBJ2-1; D call uncertain. V was cut by 2 bases and J by 8 bases, with 13 bases left in between. Germline CDR1 reads MNHEY; CDR2 reads SMNVEV (reference sequence). CDR3 length: 14 residues. The CDR3 coding sequence is TGTGCCAGCAGTTTAGGGCTAGTTAACCATGAGCAGTTCTTC. As protein: CASSLGLVNHEQFF.

This chain joins TRBV6-6 and TRBJ1-3; D may be TRBD1 (5 bases). Germline CDR1 and CDR2: MNHNY and SVGAGI (reference sequence). The CDR3 totals 15 residues. V lost 5 bases and J lost 0, with 11 bases in between. The CDR3 bases are TGTGCCAGCAGTACGGACACCTTCTCTGGAAACACCATATATTTT. Translation gives CASSTDTFSGNTIYF.

This clone was found once. This chain uses TRBV4-2 with TRBJ2-2, with TRBD2 matching over 9 bases. CDR1 and CDR2 from the germline V gene are LGHNA and YNFKEQ. CDR3 size: 19 residues. The V and J ends lost 1 base and 0 bases, in that order; junction bases with no gene match: 9. CDR3 DNA: TGTGCCAGCAGCCAAGGAGGGACTAGCATAACGCCGAACACCGGGGAGCTGTTTTTT. Amino acid sequence: CASSQGGTSITPNTGELFF.

The chain has TRBV4-3 and TRBJ2-6; D is possibly TRBD1 or TRBD2 (5 bases each). The germline V gene has CDR1 LGHNA and CDR2 YSLEER. Trimming took 1 base from V and 2 from J, leaving 6 bases between them. The CDR3 is 15 residues long. CDR3 in amino acids: CASSQGGTGANVLTF. The CDR3 nucleotides are TGCGCCAGCAGCCAAGGGGGGACTGGGGCCAACGTCCTGACTTTC.

The chain employs TRBV5-6 and TRBJ2-5; D unclear. V gave up 2 bases and J gave up 5 bases, with 25 bases separating them. This CDR3 has 18 residues. CDR1 is SGHDT and CDR2 is YYEEEE in the germline V gene. The CDR3 DNA follows: TGTGCCAGCAGCTTAGGGCGGTTTAGCACCCGAAGTGCCGAGACCCAGTACTTC. Encoded protein: CASSLGRFSTRSAETQYF.